This TCR beta chain was sequenced during a study of control samples from healthy donors and cancer patients. Germline lookup yields CDR1 SGDLS and CDR2 YYNGEE. The CDR3 totals 16 residues. With V trimmed by 0 bases and J by 10 bases, 11 bases remained unmatched. Generated by immunoSEQ multiplex PCR, the TCRdb table keeps only in-frame clones and is missing some. Of some 96,000 clones in the sample, roughly 84% are singletons; the top ten hold 15% to 20%. This receptor was taken from a woman in her fifties or sixties in good health. The sequencing sample was made of blood. This chain connects TRBV9 to TRBJ2-1; 9 nucleotides match TRBD1. The CDR3 DNA sequence: TGTGCCAGCAGCGTAGTTGGCCGGACAGGGGCTGGGGAGCAGTTCTTC. Residues: CASSVVGRTGAGEQFF.